One sample yielded the 26 T cell receptor beta chains listed below, sequenced in a study of graft-versus-host responses after intestinal transplantation. The repertoire was sequenced with immunoSEQ multiplex PCR; TCRdb's copy has only in-frame clones and lacks some. This sample yields 75,000 to 100,000 clones, of which 85% to 95% are seen a single time; about 0.5% belongs to the top ten. Antigens for these TCRs are unknown. This specimen consisted of unstimulated CD8+ T cells sorted from spleen or lymph node cells, obtained before intestinal transplant. These receptors came from a human donor who received an intestinal transplant.

The CDR3, as DNA: TGTGCCAGCTGGGACAGGGAGTCCTACGAGCAGTACTTC. Residues: CASWDRESYEQYF. The genes are TRBV2 and TRBJ2-7, with TRBD1 identical over 9 bases. Trimming removed 8 bases from V and 1 base from J; junction bases left unmatched: 3. The CDR3 totals 13 residues. Germline values: CDR1 SNHLY, CDR2 FYNNEI.

The chain joins TRBV7-9 to TRBJ2-2, with 8 bases identical to TRBD2. The CDR3 runs to 19 residues. Unmatched junction bases numbered 15, after V lost 5 bases and J lost 1 base. Per germline, CDR1 SEHNR and CDR2 FQNEAQ (reference sequence). Written as DNA, the CDR3 is TGTGCCAGCAGCCGAATTCCGATAATTACTAGCGGGAACACCGGGGAGCTGTTTTTT. Protein product: CASSRIPIITSGNTGELFF.

The genes are TRBV7-9 and TRBJ1-2, with 7 bases that match TRBD1. The ends lost 0 bases at V and 4 bases at J; junction bases unmatched: 8. The CDR3 spans 16 residues. Germline CDR1 SEHNR, CDR2 FQNEAQ (reference sequence). This CDR3 is CASSLAFGGQLYGYTF. The CDR3 DNA follows: TGTGCCAGCAGCTTAGCGTTCGGGGGACAGCTCTATGGCTACACCTTC.

The chain's CDR3 is CASSQGGSGNTIYF. CDR3 DNA: TGTGCCAGCAGCCAAGGAGGGAGCGGAAACACCATATATTTT. The rearrangement uses TRBV9 and TRBJ1-3; no clear D gene. V gave up 4 bases and J gave up 4 bases, with 12 bases separating them. Germline CDR1 SGDLS, CDR2 YYNGEE. The CDR3 is 14 residues long.

This chain links TRBV7-9 with TRBJ2-1, with D unclear. The CDR3 is 13 amino acids. V was cut by 1 base and J by 4 bases, with 5 bases left in between. The germline CDR1 and CDR2 sequences are SEHNR and FQNEAQ (reference sequence). CDR3 amino acids: CASSLVQYNEQFF. Here the CDR3 DNA reads TGTGCCAGCAGCTTAGTACAGTACAATGAGCAGTTCTTC.

This clone was found once. CDR3 region: CASSHNLGPYGYTF. CDR3 in DNA: TGTGCCAGCAGCCACAACCTGGGGCCCTATGGCTACACCTTC. The V gene is TRBV5-6, the J gene TRBJ1-2, with D perhaps TRBD1 (5 bases). Germline lookup yields CDR1 SGHDT and CDR2 YYEEEE. The CDR3 spans 14 residues. Trimming pared 4 bases from V and 4 bases from J, leaving 14 bases between.

The genes are TRBV27 and TRBJ2-5; TRBD1 matches at 7 bases. The DNA end favors TRBJ2-7, so the J call may be wrong. CDR1 and CDR2 from the germline V gene are MNHEY and SMNVEV (reference sequence). The length of the CDR3 is 15 residues. DNA for the CDR3: TGTGCCAGCAGTATCACCGGGACAGCCGGCTACGAGCAGTACTTC. As protein: CASSITGTAGYEQYF.

J is TRBJ1-4 and V is TRBV27, with unresolved D. The V and J ends lost 6 bases and 5 bases respectively, with 16 bases between them. Germline V gives CDR1 MNHEY, CDR2 SMNVEV (reference sequence). The CDR3 has 15 amino acids. CDR3 DNA: TGTGCCAGCAGCCCTGGTAGCAATACCAATGAAAAACTGTTTTTT. It codes for CASSPGSNTNEKLFF. Complete variable domain (other parts from reference TRBV27 and TRBJ1-4): EAQVTQNPRYLITVTGKKLTVTCSQNMNHEYMSWYRQDPGLGLRQIYYSMNVEVTDKGDVPEGYKVSRKEKRNFPLILESPSPNQTSLYFCASSPGSNTNEKLFFGSGTQLSVL.

The chain employs TRBV5-1 and TRBJ2-5; TRBD2 agrees at 10 bases. V gave up 4 bases and J gave up 8 bases; unmatched junction bases: 8. This CDR3 region has 14 residues. In germline, CDR1 is SGHRS, CDR2 YFSETQ. The DNA of the CDR3 is TGCGCCAGCAGCGACTCTAGCGGGAGTAGCACCCAGTACTTC. This sequence encodes CASSDSSGSSTQYF.

V and J are TRBV28 and TRBJ2-3; D might be TRBD2 (5 bases). Germline V gene sequence: CDR1 MDHEN, CDR2 SYDVKM. V was clipped by 6 bases and J by 5 bases, with 18 bases between them. The CDR3 contains 15 residues. The DNA of the CDR3 is TGTGCCAGCAGGCCCACTGGAGGCCGGCTAGATACGCAGTATTTT. This sequence encodes CASRPTGGRLDTQYF.

This clone was seen only a few times. V is TRBV6-1 and J is TRBJ1-6; 9 bases agree with TRBD1. The trim removed 4 bases at V and 6 bases at J, leaving 10 bases unmatched. The CDR3 extends over 17 amino acids. Germline CDR1 is MNHNS and CDR2 is SASEGT. In DNA, the CDR3 is TGTGCCAGCAGTGTGTTAATTATGGGACAGGGTAATTCACCCCTCCACTTT. Residues: CASSVLIMGQGNSPLHF.

For the CDR3, the DNA is TGTGCCAGCAGTAAACAGGGGGAGAGCTCCTACAATGAGCAGTTCTTC. Translating it yields CASSKQGESSYNEQFF. The V call is TRBV27, the J call TRBJ2-1; 8 nucleotides match TRBD1. The V gene's germline CDR1 is MNHEY and CDR2 SMNVEV (reference sequence). V dropped 5 bases and J dropped 0; count of bases not matched to a gene: 6. The length of the CDR3 is 16 residues.

DNA for the CDR3: TGCAGCACCCCAGGGGCTAGCACAGATACGCAGTATTTT. Translating it yields CSTPGASTDTQYF. This rearrangement joins TRBV29-1 to TRBJ2-3, with D possibly being TRBD1 (6 bases). V was pared by 8 bases and J by 0 bases, with 12 bases between. The CDR3 runs to 13 residues. Germline CDR1 and CDR2: SQVTM and ANQGSEA.

This clone was observed once. The chain carries TRBV19 and TRBJ2-1; 10 nucleotides match TRBD1. Per the germline V gene, CDR1 is LNHDA and CDR2 is SQIVND (reference sequence). V shed 1 base and J 8 bases; nucleotides not matched to a gene: 14. The length of the CDR3 is 18 residues. The CDR3 region has the DNA TGTGCCAGTAGTATAGGTCCCCGGGACAGGGGTTGGAGCGATGAGCAGTTCTTC. The encoded protein is CASSIGPRDRGWSDEQFF.

The chain has TRBV23-1 and TRBJ1-2, with TRBD1 identical over 8 bases. TRBV23-1 is an ORF for which the function is uncertain. Germline trimming cut 5 bases from V and 3 bases from J; bases unmatched to any gene: 5. This CDR3 spans 14 amino acids. The DNA for the CDR3 is TGCGCCAGCAGTTCAGGGGGCGCTGACTATGGCTACACCTTC. Its translation: CASSSGGADYGYTF.

This clone was detected only a few times. Other DNA sequences within the sample encode an identical CDR3. The chain recombines TRBV19 with TRBJ2-1; 8 bases are shared with TRBD2. Germline loops: CDR1 LNHDA, CDR2 SQIVND (reference sequence). The junction had 2 bases not matched to a gene; V was cut back by 2 bases and J by 5 bases. The CDR3 contains 14 residues. DNA of the CDR3: TGTGCCAGTAGTATAACGGGGGGGAACAATGAGCAGTTCTTC. This translates into CASSITGGNNEQFF.

The rearrangement joins TRBV25-1 to TRBJ1-1; D unresolved. The CDR3 sequence is 13 residues long. Germline V lookup: CDR1 MGHDK, CDR2 SYGVNS. V lost 7 bases and J lost 0, with 9 bases in between. The CDR3 loop reads CASISLLNTEAFF. As DNA, the CDR3 is TGTGCCAGCATATCACTCTTGAACACTGAAGCTTTCTTT. Complete variable domain (other parts from reference TRBV25-1 and TRBJ1-1): EADIYQTPRYLVIGTGKKITLECSQTMGHDKMYWYQQDPGMELHLIHYSYGVNSTEKGDLSSESTVSRIRTEHFPLTLESARPSHTSQYLCASISLLNTEAFFGQGTRLTVV.

CDR3 bases: TGTGCCAGCAGTTTAGCCCAGGGGGCGTACACTGAAGCTTTCTTT. This gives the protein CASSLAQGAYTEAFF. V gene TRBV27 combines with J gene TRBJ1-1, with 8 bases that match TRBD1. The CDR3 contains 15 residues. V trimming: 2 bases; J trimming: 3 bases; junction bases outside the gene matches: 5. The germline gives CDR1 MNHEY, CDR2 SMNVEV (reference sequence).

V and J are TRBV27 and TRBJ1-1; 7 bases agree with TRBD1. This CDR3 has 12 amino acids. The germline V gene has CDR1 MNHEY and CDR2 SMNVEV (reference sequence). The V and J ends lost 5 bases and 13 bases, in that order; junction bases with no gene match: 10. For the CDR3, the DNA is TGTGCCAGCAGTCAAACCTTGGGACAGTATTTCTTT. This sequence encodes CASSQTLGQYFF.

This clone showed up just a few times. This chain joins TRBV6-1 and TRBJ1-1, with D possibly being TRBD1 (5 bases). CDR1 and CDR2 from the germline V gene are MNHNS and SASEGT. V was cut by 3 bases and J by 2 bases, with 7 bases left in between. The CDR3 consists of 13 residues. CDR3 residues: CASSDRENTEAFF. The DNA of the CDR3 is TGTGCCAGCAGTGACAGGGAAAACACTGAAGCTTTCTTT.

This chain joins TRBV2 and TRBJ2-7; the match to TRBD2 covers 8 bases. The V segment lost 10 bases and the J segment 1 base; nucleotides outside the gene matches: 27. This CDR3 comprises 20 residues. Per the germline V gene, CDR1 is SNHLY and CDR2 is FYNNEI. CDR3: CATQQWGDQPSSGRSYEQYF. DNA for the CDR3: TGTGCCACCCAGCAGTGGGGAGACCAACCCTCTAGCGGGCGTTCCTACGAGCAGTACTTC.

V gene TRBV4-2 combines with J gene TRBJ1-1, with D perhaps TRBD1 (5 bases). Germline V lookup: CDR1 LGHNA, CDR2 YNFKEQ. Trimming left V 5 bases short and J 4 bases short, with 11 bases between. The CDR3 has 13 residues. CDR3: CASSWGGSTEAFF. The CDR3 DNA is TGTGCCAGCAGCTGGGGGGGAAGCACTGAAGCTTTCTTT.

The rearrangement joins TRBV2 to TRBJ2-1; tentatively, D is TRBD2 (5 bases). This CDR3 has 15 residues. Trimming took off 6 bases at V and 0 bases at J, with 12 bases between the two ends. Germline assignment: CDR1 SNHLY and CDR2 FYNNEI. This CDR3 is CASRASGSSYNEQFF. The DNA for the CDR3 is TGTGCCAGCAGGGCCAGTGGGAGCTCCTACAATGAGCAGTTCTTC. The entire variable domain, with the rest obtained from reference TRBV2 and TRBJ2-1, is as follows: EPEVTQTPSHQVTQMGQEVILRCVPISNHLYFYWYRQILGQKVEFLVSFYNNEISEKSEIFDDQFSVERPDGSNFTLKIRSTKLEDSAMYFCASRASGSSYNEQFFGPGTRLTVL.

The table lists this clone with a count of one. This chain links TRBV4-1 with TRBJ2-7; D is perhaps TRBD2 (5 bases). The V end lost 6 bases, the J end lost 4 bases, and 16 bases lay between the germline ends. Germline lookup yields CDR1 MGHRA and CDR2 YSYEKL. CDR3 length equals 14 residues. The CDR3 reads CASSPPSGKYEQYF. The CDR3 DNA reads TGCGCCAGCAGTCCCCCCAGCGGAAAATACGAGCAGTACTTC.

The J gene is TRBJ2-7, the V gene TRBV5-1; TRBD1 matches at 7 bases. The CDR3 has 11 residues. J lost 12 bases, V lost 4 bases, and 7 bases had no gene match. Germline V gene data show CDR1 as SGHRS and CDR2 as YFSETQ. The CDR3 region is CASSLGDRMYF. The CDR3 DNA sequence: TGCGCCAGCAGCCTCGGGGACAGAATGTACTTC. Full variable domain (outside the CDR3, taken from reference TRBV5-1 and TRBJ2-7): KAGVTQTPRYLIKTRGQQVTLSCSPISGHRSVSWYQQTPGQGLQFLFEYFSETQRNKGNFPGRFSGRQFSNSRSEMNVSTLELGDSALYLCASSLGDRMYFGPGTRLTVT.

In this sample, this clone turned up a few times. This chain connects TRBV28 to TRBJ1-2; TRBD1 is a possible D gene (5 bases). Germline CDR1 is MDHEN and CDR2 is SYDVKM. The CDR3 has 15 residues. Trimming took off 1 base at V and 1 base at J, with 10 bases between the two ends. CDR3 sequence: CASSLFGGGNYGYTF. CDR3 nucleotide sequence: TGTGCCAGCAGTTTATTTGGGGGGGGTAACTATGGCTACACCTTC.